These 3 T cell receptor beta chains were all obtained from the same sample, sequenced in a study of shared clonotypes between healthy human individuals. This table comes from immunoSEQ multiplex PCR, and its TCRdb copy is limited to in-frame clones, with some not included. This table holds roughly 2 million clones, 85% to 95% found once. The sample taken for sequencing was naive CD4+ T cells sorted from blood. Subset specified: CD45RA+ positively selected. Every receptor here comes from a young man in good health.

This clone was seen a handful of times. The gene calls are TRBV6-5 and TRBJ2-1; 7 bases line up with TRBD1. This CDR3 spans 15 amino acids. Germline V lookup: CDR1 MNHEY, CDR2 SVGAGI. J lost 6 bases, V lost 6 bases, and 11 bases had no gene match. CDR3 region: CASSLDRVKANEQFF. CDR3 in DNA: TGTGCCAGCAGCCTCGACAGGGTAAAAGCCAATGAGCAGTTCTTC.

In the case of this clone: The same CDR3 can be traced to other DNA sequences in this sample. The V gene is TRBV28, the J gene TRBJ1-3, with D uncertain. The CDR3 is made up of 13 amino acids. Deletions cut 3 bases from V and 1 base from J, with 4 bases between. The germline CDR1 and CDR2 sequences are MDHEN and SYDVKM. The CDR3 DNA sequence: TGTGCCAGCAGTTTGGGATCTGGAAACACCATATATTTT. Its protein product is CASSLGSGNTIYF. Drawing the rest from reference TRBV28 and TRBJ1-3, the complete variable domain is DVKVTQSSRYLVKRTGEKVFLECVQDMDHENMFWYRQDPGLGLRLIYFSYDVKMKEKGDIPEGYSVSREKKERFSLILESASTNQTSMYLCASSLGSGNTIYFGEGSWLTVV.

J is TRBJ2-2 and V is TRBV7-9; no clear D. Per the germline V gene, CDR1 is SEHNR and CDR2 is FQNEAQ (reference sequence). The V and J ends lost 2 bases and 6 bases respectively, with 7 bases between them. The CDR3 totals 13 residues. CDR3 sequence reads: CASSLRRSGELFF. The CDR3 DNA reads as TGTGCCAGCAGCTTAAGACGTTCCGGGGAGCTGTTTTTT.